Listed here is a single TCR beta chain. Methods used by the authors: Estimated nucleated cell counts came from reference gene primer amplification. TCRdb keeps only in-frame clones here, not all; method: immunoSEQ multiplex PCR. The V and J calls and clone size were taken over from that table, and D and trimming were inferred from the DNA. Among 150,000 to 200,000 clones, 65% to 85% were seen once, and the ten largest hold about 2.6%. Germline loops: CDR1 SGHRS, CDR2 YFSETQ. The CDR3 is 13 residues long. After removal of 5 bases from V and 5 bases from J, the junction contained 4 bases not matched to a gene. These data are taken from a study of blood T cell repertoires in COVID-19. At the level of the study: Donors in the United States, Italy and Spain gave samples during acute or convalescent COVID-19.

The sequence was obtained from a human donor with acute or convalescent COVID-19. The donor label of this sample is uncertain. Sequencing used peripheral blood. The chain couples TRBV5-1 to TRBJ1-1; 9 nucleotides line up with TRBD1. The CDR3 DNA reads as TGCGCCAGCAGTGGGACAGGGAGGACTGAAGCTTTCTTT. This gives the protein CASSGTGRTEAFF. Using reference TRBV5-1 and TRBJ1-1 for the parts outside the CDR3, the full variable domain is KAGVTQTPRYLIKTRGQQVTLSCSPISGHRSVSWYQQTPGQGLQFLFEYFSETQRNKGNFPGRFSGRQFSNSRSEMNVSTLELGDSALYLCASSGTGRTEAFFGQGTRLTVV.